This TCR beta chain was identified in a study of identical twins. V gave up 3 bases and J gave up 3 bases; unmatched junction bases: 7. Germline V gives CDR1 DFQATT, CDR2 SNEGSKA (reference sequence). This CDR3 has 15 amino acids. A universal primer site was incorporated via template switching, and the cDNA contained unique molecular identifiers. TCRdb independently ran MiXCR on the 5' RACE reads; one entry per CDR3 protein. The sample yields about 240,000 distinct CDR3 sequences, about 10% seen once. As to this clonotype: Its specificity is unknown.

Regarding the study as a whole: Conclusions came from cross-sectional statistical analysis, not from following the same donors. Whereas memory repertoires showed no such difference, abundant cord blood beta clonotypes carried fewer insertions.

The rearrangement links TRBV20-1 to TRBJ2-1, with TRBD2 matching over 8 bases. Material: memory T cells sorted from blood. This receptor was taken from a man in his fifties in good health. CDR3 bases: TGCAGTGCTAGTCAAGCGGGGGCCCTCTACAATGAGCAGTTCTTC. It codes for CSASQAGALYNEQFF.